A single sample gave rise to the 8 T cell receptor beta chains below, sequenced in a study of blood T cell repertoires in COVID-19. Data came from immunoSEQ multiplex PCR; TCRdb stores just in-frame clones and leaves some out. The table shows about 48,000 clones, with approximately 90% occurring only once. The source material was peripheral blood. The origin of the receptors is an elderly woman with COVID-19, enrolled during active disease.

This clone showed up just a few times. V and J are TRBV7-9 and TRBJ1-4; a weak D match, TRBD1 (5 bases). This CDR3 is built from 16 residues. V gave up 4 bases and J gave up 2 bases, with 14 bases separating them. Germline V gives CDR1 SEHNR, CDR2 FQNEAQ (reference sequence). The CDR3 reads CASSSHKKGTNEKLFF. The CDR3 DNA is TGTGCCAGCAGCTCCCACAAGAAGGGGACTAATGAAAAACTGTTTTTT.

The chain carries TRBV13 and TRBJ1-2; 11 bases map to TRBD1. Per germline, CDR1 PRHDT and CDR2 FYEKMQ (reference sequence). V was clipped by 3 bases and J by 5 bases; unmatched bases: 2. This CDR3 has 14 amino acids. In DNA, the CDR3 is TGTGCCAGCAGCTTGGGACAGGGGGGGTATGGCTACACCTTC. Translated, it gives CASSLGQGGYGYTF.

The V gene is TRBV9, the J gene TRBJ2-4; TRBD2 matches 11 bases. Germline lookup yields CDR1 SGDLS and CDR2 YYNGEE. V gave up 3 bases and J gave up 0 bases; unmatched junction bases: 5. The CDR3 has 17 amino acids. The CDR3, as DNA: TGTGCCAGCAGCGGACTCGGACTAGCGGGAGCCAAAAACATTCAGTACTTC. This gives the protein CASSGLGLAGAKNIQYF.

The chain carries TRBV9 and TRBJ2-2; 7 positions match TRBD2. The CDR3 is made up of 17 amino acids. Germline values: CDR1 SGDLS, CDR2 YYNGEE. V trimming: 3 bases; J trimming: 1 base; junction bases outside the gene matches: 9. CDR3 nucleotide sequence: TGTGCCAGCAGCGAGGGGAGGGGTTTATTGAACACCGGGGAGCTGTTTTTT. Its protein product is CASSEGRGLLNTGELFF.

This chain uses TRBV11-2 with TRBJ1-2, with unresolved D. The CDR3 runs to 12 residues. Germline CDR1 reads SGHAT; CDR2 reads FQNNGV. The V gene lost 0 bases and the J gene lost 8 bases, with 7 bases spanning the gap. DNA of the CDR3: TGTGCCAGCAGCTTAGATCGCCGGGGCTACACCTTC. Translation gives CASSLDRRGYTF.

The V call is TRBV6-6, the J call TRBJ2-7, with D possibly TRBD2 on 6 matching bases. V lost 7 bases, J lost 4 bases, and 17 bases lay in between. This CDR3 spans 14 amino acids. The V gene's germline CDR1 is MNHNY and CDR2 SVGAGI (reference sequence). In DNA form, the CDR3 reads TGTGCCAGCAAGCCCCAGCGGAGCGGGTACGAGCAGTACTTC. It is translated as CASKPQRSGYEQYF.

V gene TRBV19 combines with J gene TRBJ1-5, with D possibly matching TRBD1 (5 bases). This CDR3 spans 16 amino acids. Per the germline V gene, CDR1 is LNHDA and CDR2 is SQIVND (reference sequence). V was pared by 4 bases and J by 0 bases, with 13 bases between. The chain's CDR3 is CASSRKTAYSNQPQHF. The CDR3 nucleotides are TGTGCCAGTAGTAGAAAGACAGCTTATAGCAATCAGCCCCAGCATTTT.

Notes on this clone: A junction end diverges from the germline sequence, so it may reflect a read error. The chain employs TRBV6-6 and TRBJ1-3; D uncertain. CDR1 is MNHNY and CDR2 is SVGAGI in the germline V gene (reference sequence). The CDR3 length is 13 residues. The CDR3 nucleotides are TGTGCCAGCAGTTACTCGAGGCTAGAATCCTATCTTTTT. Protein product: CASSYSRLESYLF.